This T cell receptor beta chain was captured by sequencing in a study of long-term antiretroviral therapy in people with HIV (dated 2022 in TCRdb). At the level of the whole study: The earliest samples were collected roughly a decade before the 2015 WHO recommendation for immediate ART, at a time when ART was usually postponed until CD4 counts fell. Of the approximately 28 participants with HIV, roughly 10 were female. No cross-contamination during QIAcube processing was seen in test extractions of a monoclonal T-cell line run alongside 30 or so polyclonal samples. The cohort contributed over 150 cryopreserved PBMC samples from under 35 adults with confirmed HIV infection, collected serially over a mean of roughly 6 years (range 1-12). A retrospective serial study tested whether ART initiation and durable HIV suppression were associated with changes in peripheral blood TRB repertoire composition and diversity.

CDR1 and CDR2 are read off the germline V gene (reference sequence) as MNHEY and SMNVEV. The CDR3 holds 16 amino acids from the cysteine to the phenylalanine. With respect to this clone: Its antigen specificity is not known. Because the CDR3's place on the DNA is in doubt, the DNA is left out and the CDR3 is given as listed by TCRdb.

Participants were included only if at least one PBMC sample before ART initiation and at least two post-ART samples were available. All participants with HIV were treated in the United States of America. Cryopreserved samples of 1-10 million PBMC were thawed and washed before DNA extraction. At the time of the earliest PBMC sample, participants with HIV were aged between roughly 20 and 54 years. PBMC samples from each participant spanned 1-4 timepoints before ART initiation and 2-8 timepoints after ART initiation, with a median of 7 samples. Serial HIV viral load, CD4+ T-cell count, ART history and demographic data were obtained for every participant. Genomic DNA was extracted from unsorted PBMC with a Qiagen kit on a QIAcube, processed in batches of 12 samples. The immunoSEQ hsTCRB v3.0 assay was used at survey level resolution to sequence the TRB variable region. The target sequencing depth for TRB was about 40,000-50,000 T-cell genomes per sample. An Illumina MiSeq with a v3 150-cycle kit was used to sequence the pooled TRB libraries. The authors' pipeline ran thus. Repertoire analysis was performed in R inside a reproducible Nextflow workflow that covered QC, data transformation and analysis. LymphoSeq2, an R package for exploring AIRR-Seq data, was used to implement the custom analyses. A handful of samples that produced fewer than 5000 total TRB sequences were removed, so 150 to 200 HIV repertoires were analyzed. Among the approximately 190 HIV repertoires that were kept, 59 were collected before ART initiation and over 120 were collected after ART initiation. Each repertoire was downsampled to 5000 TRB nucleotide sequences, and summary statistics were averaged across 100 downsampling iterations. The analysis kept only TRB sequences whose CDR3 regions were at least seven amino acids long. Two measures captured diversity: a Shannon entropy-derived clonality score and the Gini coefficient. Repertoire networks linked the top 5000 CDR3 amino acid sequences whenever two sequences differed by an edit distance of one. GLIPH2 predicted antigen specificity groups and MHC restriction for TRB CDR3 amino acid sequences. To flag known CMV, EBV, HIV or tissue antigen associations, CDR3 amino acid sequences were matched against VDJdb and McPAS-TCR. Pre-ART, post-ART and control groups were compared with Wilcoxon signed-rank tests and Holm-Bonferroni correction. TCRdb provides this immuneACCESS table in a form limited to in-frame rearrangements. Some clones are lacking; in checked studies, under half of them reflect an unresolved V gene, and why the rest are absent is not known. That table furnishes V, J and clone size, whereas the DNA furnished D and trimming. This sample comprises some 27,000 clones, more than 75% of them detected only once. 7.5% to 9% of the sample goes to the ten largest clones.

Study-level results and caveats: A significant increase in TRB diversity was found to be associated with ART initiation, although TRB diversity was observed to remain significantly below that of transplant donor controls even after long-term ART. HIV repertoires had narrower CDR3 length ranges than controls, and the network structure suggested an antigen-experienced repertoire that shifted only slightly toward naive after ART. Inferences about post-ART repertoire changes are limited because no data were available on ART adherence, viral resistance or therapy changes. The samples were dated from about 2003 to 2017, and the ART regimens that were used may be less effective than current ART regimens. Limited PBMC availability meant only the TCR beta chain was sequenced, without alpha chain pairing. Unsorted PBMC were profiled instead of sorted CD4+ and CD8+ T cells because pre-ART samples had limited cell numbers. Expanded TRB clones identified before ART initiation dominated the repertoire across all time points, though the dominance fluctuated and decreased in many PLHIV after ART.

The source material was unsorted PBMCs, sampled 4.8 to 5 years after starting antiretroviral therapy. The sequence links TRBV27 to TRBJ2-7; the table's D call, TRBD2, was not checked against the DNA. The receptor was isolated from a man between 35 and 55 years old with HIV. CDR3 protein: CASSSSTSGRAHEQYF.